This is a list of T cell receptor beta chains from one sample in a study of radiation and T cells in renal cell carcinoma. Method: immunoSEQ multiplex PCR; TCRdb's copy keeps in-frame clones and lacks some. The repertoire holds roughly 150,000 clones, with 87% as singletons. Here the sequenced sample was blood, taken from a patient whose treatment included radiotherapy and nephrectomy. These receptors were collected from a woman in her fifties or sixties with renal cell carcinoma. Each CDR3 is given with its conserved first and last residue. D genes are given only for firm matches. Some rows have no size entry. The others give once, few or many, or a class for an expanded clone.

NA,once,TRBV2,TRBJ1-2,14,CASSFPTGMEGYTF,TGTGCCAGCAGTTTTCCCACAGGGATGGAAGGCTACACCTTC
NA,once,TRBV2,TRBJ2-7,14,CASSSGRLGRRQYF,TGTGCCAGCAGTTCGGGACGGTTGGGGCGGCGGCAGTACTTC
NA,few,TRBV19,TRBJ1-2,13,CASRRQSGYGYTF,TGTGCCAGTAGGCGACAGAGCGGCTATGGCTACACCTTC
NA,NA,TRBV18,TRBJ2-2,16,CASSPPGTSNTGELFF,TGTGCCAGCTCACCACCCGGGACTTCGAACACCGGGGAGCTGTTTTTT
NA,NA,TRBV19,TRBJ2-5,15,CASSIDRVRQETQYF,TGTGCCAGTAGTATAGATAGGGTCCGACAAGAGACCCAGTACTTC
NA,NA,TRBV19,TRBJ1-4,15,CASREGDATNEKLFF,TGTGCCAGTAGAGAGGGTGATGCAACTAATGAAAAACTGTTTTTT
NA,NA,TRBV4-2,TRBJ2-7,15,CASSQDLNPSYEQYF,TGTGCCAGCAGCCAAGATTTGAACCCATCCTACGAGCAGTACTTC
NA,NA,TRBV4-1,TRBJ2-2,14,CASSQVSNTGELFF,TGCGCCAGCAGCCAAGTGAGTAACACCGGGGAGCTGTTTTTT
TRBD2,NA,TRBV11-2,TRBJ2-7,17,CASSLDLGTSVGYEQYF,TGTGCCAGCAGCTTAGATCTCGGAACTAGCGTCGGGTACGAGCAGTACTTC
NA,NA,TRBV2,TRBJ2-6,16,CASTDELSSGANVLTF,TGTGCCAGCACCGACGAACTGAGCTCTGGGGCCAACGTCCTGACTTTC
NA,NA,TRBV5-6,TRBJ2-7,16,CASSLAKARQAYEQYF,TGTGCCAGCAGCTTGGCCAAGGCAAGACAGGCCTACGAGCAGTACTTC
NA,NA,TRBV7-2,TRBJ1-5,16,CASSLGRDYSNQPQHF,TGTGCCAGCAGCTTAGGTAGGGACTATAGCAATCAGCCCCAGCATTTT
NA,NA,TRBV6-1,TRBJ1-2,13,CASSEEGWGGYTF,TGTGCCAGCAGCGAGGAGGGGTGGGGTGGCTACACCTTC
NA,NA,TRBV2,TRBJ1-5,14,CASSERSSNQPQHF,TGTGCCAGCAGTGAGAGGTCTAGCAATCAGCCCCAGCATTTT
TRBD1,once,TRBV5-1,TRBJ1-6,17,CASSVDRSSSYNSPLHF,TGCGCCAGCAGCGTGGACAGGTCAAGCTCCTATAATTCACCCCTCCACTTT
NA,few,TRBV2,TRBJ1-1,12,CASSEWSVEAFF,TGTGCCAGCAGTGAATGGTCAGTTGAAGCTTTCTTT
TRBD2,NA,TRBV19,TRBJ2-1,17,CATTITSGGSAYNEQFF,TGTGCCACCACTATTACTAGCGGGGGATCCGCCTACAATGAGCAGTTCTTC
TRBD1,NA,TRBV6-4,TRBJ2-1,14,CASSPDRDYNEQFF,TGTGCCAGCAGTCCGGACAGGGACTACAATGAGCAGTTCTTC